Detailed here is one T cell receptor beta chain. Its specificity is unknown. Other DNA sequences in this specimen translate into the identical CDR3. The sample is drawn from a study of T cell clones after liver transplantation. Study summary: A pre-transplant mixed lymphocyte reaction with TCRbeta sequencing defined graft-donor-reactive clones followed in post-transplant blood. Subjects received no induction therapy and standard immunosuppression until randomization at 12-24 months post-transplant. Whole-study findings and limits: The donor-reactive repertoire was only partly measurable in a couple of subjects, lacking donor cells. Graft donor-reactive T cells may have migrated into the graft rather than being deleted.

Trimming stripped 4 bases from V and 0 bases from J, with 6 bases between. The CDR3 is made up of 13 amino acids. Germline assignment: CDR1 MNHEY and CDR2 SMNVEV (reference sequence). Profiled with immunoSEQ multiplex PCR; TCRdb holds only in-frame clones, not every one. Here the sample spans around 110,000 clones, 90% being singletons. The chain is built from TRBV27 and TRBJ1-1; D gene unclear. Specimen: CD4+ T cells from blood, collected 12 months after liver transplant. This sequence originates from a human patient who received a liver transplant. Some T cells may arise from the graft donor. DNA of the CDR3: TGTGCCAGCAGTTCACGGCTGAACACTGAAGCTTTCTTT. Translation gives CASSSRLNTEAFF.